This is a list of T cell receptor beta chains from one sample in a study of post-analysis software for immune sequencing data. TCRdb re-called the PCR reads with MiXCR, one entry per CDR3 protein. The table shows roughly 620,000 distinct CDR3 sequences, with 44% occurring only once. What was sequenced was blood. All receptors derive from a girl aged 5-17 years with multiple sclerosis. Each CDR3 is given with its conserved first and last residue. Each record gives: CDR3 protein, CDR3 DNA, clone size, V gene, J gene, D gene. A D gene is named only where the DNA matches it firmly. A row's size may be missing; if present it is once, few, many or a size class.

CDR3aa: CASSLGGSPQPQHF
CDR3nt: TGTGCCAGCAGTCTAGGAGGATCCCCTCAGCCCCAGCATTTT
abundance: -
v_gene: TRBV27
j_gene: TRBJ1-5
d_gene: -

CDR3aa: CSAPSGSARGDTQYF
CDR3nt: TGCAGTGCTCCTAGCGGGAGCGCTCGGGGAGATACGCAGTATTTT
abundance: -
v_gene: TRBV20-1
j_gene: TRBJ2-3
d_gene: TRBD2

CDR3aa: CASSQVADSKEQYF
CDR3nt: TGTGCCAGCAGCCAAGTTGCGGATTCGAAGGAGCAGTACTTC
abundance: few
v_gene: TRBV3-1
j_gene: TRBJ2-7
d_gene: -

CDR3aa: CSARDGTSGGLYEQYF
CDR3nt: TGCAGTGCTAGAGATGGGACTAGCGGGGGACTATACGAGCAGTACTTC
abundance: few
v_gene: TRBV20-1
j_gene: TRBJ2-7
d_gene: TRBD2

CDR3aa: CASSPYLAGPYKEQFF
CDR3nt: TGTGCCAGCAGCCCTTATCTAGCGGGGCCCTACAAGGAGCAGTTCTTC
abundance: -
v_gene: TRBV13
j_gene: TRBJ2-1
d_gene: TRBD2

CDR3aa: CASSALLAGRGETQYF
CDR3nt: TGTGCCAGCAGCGCCCTACTAGCGGGCCGCGGGGAGACCCAGTACTTC
abundance: -
v_gene: TRBV7-9
j_gene: TRBJ2-5
d_gene: TRBD2

CDR3aa: CASSQEGLMNTEAFF
CDR3nt: TGCGCCAGCAGCCAAGAGGGGCTCATGAACACTGAAGCTTTCTTT
abundance: -
v_gene: TRBV4-1
j_gene: TRBJ1-1
d_gene: -

CDR3aa: CASSPLGLAGGPSITDTQYF
CDR3nt: TGTGCCAGCAGCCCACTCGGACTAGCGGGGGGGCCGAGTATAACAGATACGCAGTATTTT
abundance: few
v_gene: TRBV7-2
j_gene: TRBJ2-3
d_gene: TRBD2

CDR3aa: CASSHRTDYEQYF
CDR3nt: TGTGCCAGCAGCCACAGGACCGACTACGAGCAGTACTTC
abundance: -
v_gene: TRBV7-8
j_gene: TRBJ2-7
d_gene: -

CDR3aa: CASRKGGAYNERFF
CDR3nt: TGTGCCAGCAGGAAGGGGGGGGCCTACAATGAGCGGTTCTTC
abundance: -
v_gene: TRBV2
j_gene: TRBJ2-1
d_gene: -

CDR3aa: CASSGSSGANALTF
CDR3nt: TGTGCCAGCAGTGGGTCCTCTGGGGCCAACGCCCTGACTTTC
abundance: -
v_gene: TRBV2
j_gene: TRBJ2-6
d_gene: -

CDR3aa: CASSPGWDRGDSPLHF
CDR3nt: TGTGCCAGCAGCCCCGGATGGGACAGGGGTGATTCACCCCTCCACTTT
abundance: -
v_gene: TRBV3-1
j_gene: TRBJ1-6
d_gene: TRBD1

CDR3aa: CASSSSVGILSSYEQYF
CDR3nt: TGTGCCAGCAGCTCATCCGTTGGCATCCTGAGCTCCTACGAACAGTACTTC
abundance: -
v_gene: TRBV7-8
j_gene: TRBJ2-7
d_gene: -

CDR3aa: CASSLGQENQPQHF
CDR3nt: TGTGCCAGCAGTTTAGGACAGGAAAATCAGCCCCAGCATTTT
abundance: few
v_gene: TRBV12-3/TRBV12-4
j_gene: TRBJ1-5
d_gene: -